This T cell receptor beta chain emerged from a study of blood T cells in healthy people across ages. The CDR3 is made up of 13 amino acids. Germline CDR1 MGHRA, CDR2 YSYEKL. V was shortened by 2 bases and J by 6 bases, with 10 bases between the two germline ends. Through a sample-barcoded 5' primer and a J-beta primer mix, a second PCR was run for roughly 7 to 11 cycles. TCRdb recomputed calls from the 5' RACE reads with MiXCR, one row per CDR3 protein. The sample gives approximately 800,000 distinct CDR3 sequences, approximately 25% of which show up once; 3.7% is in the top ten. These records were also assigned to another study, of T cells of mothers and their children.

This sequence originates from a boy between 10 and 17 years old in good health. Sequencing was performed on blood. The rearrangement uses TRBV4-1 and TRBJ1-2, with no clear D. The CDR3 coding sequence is TGCGCCAGCAGCCAATACAGTTCGAATGGCTACACCTTC. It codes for CASSQYSSNGYTF.